The clone carrying this TCR beta chain showed up just a few times. Antigen unknown. Using its own MiXCR run on the RACE reads, TCRdb lists one record per CDR3 protein. The table has about 260,000 distinct CDR3 sequences, approximately 8.6% seen once. The sample belongs to a study of human T cells and chemical hapten exposure. Trimming took off 5 bases at V and 3 bases at J, with 16 bases between the two ends. The germline V gene has CDR1 SEHNR and CDR2 FQNEAQ (reference sequence). This CDR3 is 15 amino acids long. The time point here: pre-sensitization, week 0. Treatment denoted: therapeutic diphenylcyclopropenone sensitization with weekly scalp DPC. Drawing of blood took place ahead of applying each patch test. The donor pool consisted of alopecia patients aged 18 to 70 years, considered suitable for DPC. Study results and caveats: TCRs above 1 in 1000 frequency did not change with DPC sensitization.

The sequence came from a woman between 40 and 55 years old with alopecia areata. Some clones in this sample may be carry-over from other donors' samples. Material: whole blood, obtained in connection with sensitization to the hapten diphenylcyclopropenone (DPC). The rearrangement joins TRBV7-9 to TRBJ1-2; D is perhaps TRBD1 (6 bases). The CDR3 DNA sequence: TGTGCCAGCAGCGACCGGACAGCCCCGGACTATGGCTACACCTTC. Amino acids: CASSDRTAPDYGYTF.